The 25 T cell receptor beta chains in this list originate from one sample, sequenced in a study of early stage breast cancer tumors. The assay was immunoSEQ multiplex PCR, and TCRdb's table has in-frame clones only and misses some. This table holds approximately 48,000 clones, about 93% found once. The source material was blood. The receptors derive from a person aged 65 to 85 with breast cancer.

The rearrangement uses TRBV27 and TRBJ1-2; 7 bases match TRBD1. The V and J ends lost 5 bases and 0 bases, in that order; junction bases with no gene match: 3. CDR3 length: 14 amino acids. Per germline, CDR1 MNHEY and CDR2 SMNVEV (reference sequence). CDR3 nucleotides: TGTGCCAGCAGTCCAACAGGGGCTAACTATGGCTACACCTTC. The encoded protein is CASSPTGANYGYTF.

This rearrangement joins TRBV6-1 to TRBJ2-5, with TRBD2 matching over 10 bases. The CDR3 contains 17 residues. V shed 2 bases, J shed 5 bases, and the junction held 11 bases outside the gene matches. Per germline, CDR1 MNHNS and CDR2 SASEGT. Written as DNA, the CDR3 is TGTGCCAGCAGTGAAACATTTTGGCTAGCGGGGGCCGAGACCCAGTACTTC. Amino acids: CASSETFWLAGAETQYF.

The gene calls are TRBV18 and TRBJ1-1; maybe TRBD1 (5 bases). The CDR3 loop spans 14 amino acids. Germline CDR1 reads KGHSH; CDR2 reads LQKENI. Trimming removed 0 bases at V and 1 base at J, with 6 bases between. The CDR3 protein is CASSPPGENTEAFF. DNA for the CDR3: TGTGCCAGCTCACCACCAGGGGAGAACACTGAAGCTTTCTTT.

The V gene is TRBV7-2, the J gene TRBJ1-3, with D tentatively TRBD1 (5 bases). Germline assignment: CDR1 SGHTA and CDR2 FQGNSA. The V gene lost 2 bases and the J gene lost 2 bases, with 7 bases spanning the gap. The CDR3 has 14 amino acids. This chain's CDR3 is CASSLQGTGNTIYF. The CDR3 DNA follows: TGTGCCAGCAGCTTACAGGGAACTGGAAACACCATATATTTT.

This rearrangement joins TRBV28 to TRBJ1-2; D is uncertain. The CDR3 is 15 residues long. Germline CDR1 and CDR2: MDHEN and SYDVKM. Trimming removed 4 bases from V and 5 bases from J, with 17 bases in between. As DNA, the CDR3 is TGTGCCAGCAGTTCACCCAATTCCGGAGGATATGGCTACACCTTC. As protein: CASSSPNSGGYGYTF.

The chain carries TRBV10-3 and TRBJ2-2, with 9 bases identical to TRBD2. CDR3 length: 15 residues. Germline V gene sequence: CDR1 ENHRY, CDR2 SYGVKD. V gave up 5 bases and J gave up 2 bases; unmatched junction bases: 3. As DNA, the CDR3 is TGTGCCATCAGTCCTAGCGGGAAAAACACCGGGGAGCTGTTTTTT. Translated: CAISPSGKNTGELFF.

This clone was seen only once. The chain carries TRBV27 and TRBJ2-7, with D possibly being TRBD1 (5 bases). The V end lost 2 bases, the J end lost 2 bases, and 16 bases lay between the germline ends. Germline V lookup: CDR1 MNHEY, CDR2 SMNVEV (reference sequence). The CDR3 spans 16 residues. CDR3 bases: TGTGCCAGCAGTTTACGCCGACAGCCGGGCCCCTACGAGCAGTACTTC. It is translated as CASSLRRQPGPYEQYF.

This clone was recorded only once. This chain links TRBV6-1 with TRBJ1-4, with D possibly TRBD1 on 5 matching bases. Germline CDR1 reads MNHNS; CDR2 reads SASEGT. Trimming pared 3 bases from V and 5 bases from J, leaving 13 bases between. This CDR3 is built from 15 residues. Written as DNA, the CDR3 is TGTGCCAGCAGTGAGGGAGGGGTAGAAAATGAAAAACTGTTTTTT. It is translated as CASSEGGVENEKLFF.

CDR3 DNA sequence: TGTGCCTGGAGTGTACTAGGGGGAAACACCATATATTTT. Protein product: CAWSVLGGNTIYF. This sequence joins TRBV30 and TRBJ1-3; D is ambiguous. The CDR3 is 13 amino acids. Germline assignment: CDR1 GTSNPN and CDR2 SVGIG (reference sequence). V lost 0 bases and J lost 4, with 7 bases in between.

The rearrangement joins TRBV28 to TRBJ1-1; D gene ambiguous. The CDR3 spans 12 residues. Trimming removed 8 bases at V and 1 base at J, with 8 bases between. Germline V gives CDR1 MDHEN, CDR2 SYDVKM. The CDR3 region has the DNA TGTGCCAGCCTCGGGGAGAACACTGAAGCTTTCTTT. Amino acid sequence: CASLGENTEAFF.

The rearrangement uses TRBV29-1 and TRBJ1-4; TRBD1 agrees at 9 bases. Germline V lookup: CDR1 SQVTM, CDR2 ANQGSEA. Trimming removed 6 bases from V and 6 bases from J; junction bases left unmatched: 5. This CDR3 has 13 residues. CDR3 residues: CSVPGQGYEKLFF. The DNA of the CDR3 is TGCAGCGTCCCGGGACAGGGTTATGAAAAACTGTTTTTT. Drawing the rest from reference TRBV29-1 and TRBJ1-4, the complete variable domain is SAVISQKPSRDICQRGTSLTIQCQVDSQVTMMFWYRQQPGQSLTLIATANQGSEATYESGFVIDKFPISRPNLTFSTLTVSNMSPEDSSIYLCSVPGQGYEKLFFGSGTQLSVL.

The rearrangement joins TRBV29-1 to TRBJ1-2; the D gene is possibly TRBD1 (5 bases). The CDR3 length is 12 residues. Trimming removed 3 bases from V and 4 bases from J, with 9 bases in between. Germline CDR1 is SQVTM and CDR2 is ANQGSEA. The CDR3 sequence: CSVDRVSYGYTF. As DNA, the CDR3 is TGCAGCGTTGACAGGGTGAGCTATGGCTACACCTTC. Full variable domain (remainder filled in from reference TRBV29-1 and TRBJ1-2): SAVISQKPSRDICQRGTSLTIQCQVDSQVTMMFWYRQQPGQSLTLIATANQGSEATYESGFVIDKFPISRPNLTFSTLTVSNMSPEDSSIYLCSVDRVSYGYTFGSGTRLTVV.

CDR3 sequence (DNA): TGCGCCAGCAGCTTGGGTAACAGGGAAGGCGAGACCCAGTACTTC. This translates into CASSLGNREGETQYF. The rearrangement uses TRBV5-1 and TRBJ2-5, with D maybe TRBD1 (6 bases). CDR3 size: 15 residues. V lost 0 bases to trimming and J lost 5 bases, with 14 bases between them. CDR1 SGHRS and CDR2 YFSETQ come from the germline V gene.

V is TRBV14 and J is TRBJ2-7, with 7 bases lining up with TRBD1. CDR1 and CDR2 (germline): SGHDN, FVKESK. V shed 2 bases and J 7 bases; nucleotides not matched to a gene: 8. The CDR3 extends over 14 amino acids. The CDR3 reads CASSQKGARREQYF. CDR3 bases: TGTGCCAGCAGCCAAAAGGGGGCCAGGCGGGAGCAGTACTTC.

V gene TRBV30 combines with J gene TRBJ1-5; D unresolved. Trimming took 2 bases from V and 0 from J, leaving 17 bases between them. Germline V gene lookup returns CDR1 GTSNPN and CDR2 SVGIG (reference sequence). The CDR3 totals 17 residues. DNA for the CDR3: TGTGCCTGGAGTCCCTGGAGAGGGCTAAATAGCAATCAGCCCCAGCATTTT. Translated: CAWSPWRGLNSNQPQHF.

V usage is TRBV18 and J usage is TRBJ1-1; TRBD1 is a possible D gene (5 bases). The CDR3 loop spans 13 amino acids. V was clipped by 8 bases and J by 0 bases, with 10 bases between them. Germline loops: CDR1 KGHSH, CDR2 LQKENI. The CDR3 DNA follows: TGTGCCAGCGCTACAGGTTTGAACACTGAAGCTTTCTTT. Amino acids: CASATGLNTEAFF.

This rearrangement joins TRBV9 to TRBJ2-6; perhaps TRBD2 as D (5 bases). Germline CDR1 and CDR2: SGDLS and YYNGEE. V was pared by 2 bases and J by 1 base, with 13 bases between. CDR3 length: 17 residues. Here the CDR3 reads CASSVWMSGSGANVLTF. CDR3 DNA sequence: TGTGCCAGCAGCGTCTGGATGAGCGGATCTGGGGCCAACGTCCTGACTTTC.

The gene calls are TRBV6-5 and TRBJ2-7; TRBD2 matches at 8 bases. V was pared by 8 bases and J by 3 bases, with 12 bases of the junction left unmatched. The germline V gene has CDR1 MNHEY and CDR2 SVGAGI. The CDR3 length is 15 residues. CDR3 amino acids: CASLRRGVSSYEQYF. The CDR3 coding sequence is TGTGCCAGCCTGAGGCGGGGGGTTTCAAGCTACGAGCAGTACTTC.

CDR3 loop: CASSLMGQGYLSSYNEQFF. The CDR3 nucleotides read TGCGCCAGCAGCTTGATGGGACAGGGCTACCTAAGCTCCTACAATGAGCAGTTCTTC. The chain joins TRBV5-1 to TRBJ2-1; TRBD1 agrees at 9 bases. V gave up 1 base and J gave up 0 bases; unmatched junction bases: 11. Germline V gives CDR1 SGHRS, CDR2 YFSETQ. The CDR3 length is 19 residues.

This clone was detected once. This chain links TRBV11-2 with TRBJ2-1; a possible D gene is TRBD2 (6 bases). Trimming removed 5 bases at V and 8 bases at J, with 13 bases between. CDR3 length equals 13 residues. From germline, CDR1 is SGHAT and CDR2 FQNNGV. CDR3 residues: CASSGPGVDEQFF. The CDR3 coding sequence is TGTGCCAGCAGCGGGCCGGGGGTCGATGAGCAGTTCTTC.

The chain has TRBV29-1 and TRBJ1-4, with 9 bases that match TRBD1. The CDR3 is made up of 13 amino acids. Per germline, CDR1 SQVTM and CDR2 ANQGSEA. Trimming cost V 7 bases and J 5 bases; bases outside gene matches: 5. CDR3 residues: CSAQGAGNEKLFF. DNA for the CDR3: TGCAGCGCACAGGGGGCAGGGAATGAAAAACTGTTTTTT.

This clone has more than one count but fewer than ten. The V gene is TRBV2, the J gene TRBJ1-1, with 7 bases fitting TRBD1. The CDR3 covers 16 residues. The germline V gene encodes CDR1 SNHLY and CDR2 FYNNEI. V trimming: 4 bases; J trimming: 1 base; junction bases outside the gene matches: 9. Here the CDR3 DNA reads TGTGCCAGCAGTGGAACCCCGGGACAGAAGAACACTGAAGCTTTCTTT. As protein: CASSGTPGQKNTEAFF.

This chain links TRBV5-1 with TRBJ2-6, with unresolved D. The CDR3 totals 15 residues. V was shortened by 7 bases and J by 2 bases, with 13 bases between the two germline ends. CDR1 SGHRS and CDR2 YFSETQ come from the germline V gene. The CDR3: CASRLQQAGANVLTF. CDR3 coding DNA: TGCGCCAGCCGTTTACAGCAAGCTGGGGCCAACGTCCTGACTTTC.

This clone was observed once. V gene TRBV6-5 combines with J gene TRBJ2-7, with TRBD2 matching over 13 bases. Germline CDR1 reads MNHEY; CDR2 reads SVGAGI. Trimming cost V 4 bases and J 5 bases; bases outside gene matches: 8. The CDR3 is 16 residues long. The CDR3 region is CASSSTSGRPRNEQYF. In nucleotides, the CDR3 is TGTGCCAGCAGTTCGACTAGCGGGAGGCCGCGAAACGAGCAGTACTTC.

The count of this clone is one. CDR3 DNA sequence: TGTGCCGGAAAAGGCGGGGGGACAGACACTGAAGCTTTCTTT. Translating gives CAGKGGGTDTEAFF. This chain links TRBV28 with TRBJ1-1; TRBD1 aligns across 7 bases. J was trimmed by 3 bases and V by 11 bases; bases with no gene match: 12. The CDR3 is 14 amino acids. Germline CDR1 is MDHEN and CDR2 is SYDVKM.